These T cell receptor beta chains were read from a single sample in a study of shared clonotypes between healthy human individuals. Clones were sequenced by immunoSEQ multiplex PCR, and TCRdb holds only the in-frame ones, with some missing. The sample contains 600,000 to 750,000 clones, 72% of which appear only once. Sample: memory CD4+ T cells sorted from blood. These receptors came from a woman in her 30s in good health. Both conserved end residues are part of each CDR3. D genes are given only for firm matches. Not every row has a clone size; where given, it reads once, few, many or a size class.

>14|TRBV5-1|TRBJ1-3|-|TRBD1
TGCGCCAGCAGCCGTGGGACAGATGGAAACACCATATATTTT
CASSRGTDGNTIYF
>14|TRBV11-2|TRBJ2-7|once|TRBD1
TGTGCCAGCAGCCCACGACAGGGAACCTACGAGCAGTACTTC
CASSPRQGTYEQYF
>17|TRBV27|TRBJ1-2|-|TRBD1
TGTGCCAGCAGGGGGACAGGGGCGGTCCAGCGGGCGGGCGGCTACACCTTC
CASRGTGAVQRAGGYTF
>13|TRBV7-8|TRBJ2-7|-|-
TGTGCCAGCATCCGGGACTGGGGCTACGAGCAGTACTTC
CASIRDWGYEQYF
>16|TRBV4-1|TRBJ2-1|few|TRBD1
TGCGCCAGCAGCCAAGACCAGGACAGGGCCTACAATGAGCAGTTCTTC
CASSQDQDRAYNEQFF
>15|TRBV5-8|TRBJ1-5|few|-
TGTGCCAGCAGCCGGGGAGAGGGAGCCCGTGGACCCCAGCATTTT
CASSRGEGARGPQHF
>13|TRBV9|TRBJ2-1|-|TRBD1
TGTGCCAGCAGCGGAGGGGACAGGGAAGGGCAGTTCTTC
CASSGGDREGQFF
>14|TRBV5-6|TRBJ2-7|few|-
TGTGCCAGCAGCCGGCACGGGGGGCACTACGAGCAGTACTTC
CASSRHGGHYEQYF
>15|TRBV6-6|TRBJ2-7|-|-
TGTGCCAGCAGTTACGGCCCTCCGACCTCCTACGAGCAGTACTTC
CASSYGPPTSYEQYF
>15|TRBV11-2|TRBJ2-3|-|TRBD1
TGTGCCAGCAGCTTAGAGCGGACAGGGACCCATACGCAGTATTTT
CASSLERTGTHTQYF
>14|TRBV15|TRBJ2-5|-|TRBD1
TGTGCCACCAGCAGAGAGGACAGGGGAGAGACCCAGTACTTC
CATSREDRGETQYF
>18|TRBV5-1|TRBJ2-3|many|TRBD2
TGCGCCAGCAGCCCCAGCTGGACTAGCGGGATAAACACAGATACGCAGTATTTT
CASSPSWTSGINTDTQYF
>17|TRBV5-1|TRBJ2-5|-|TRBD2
TGCGCCAGCAGCTCGGGACTAGCGGGAGGAAGTGGAGAGACCCAGTACTTC
CASSSGLAGGSGETQYF
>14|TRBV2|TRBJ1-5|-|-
TGTGCCAGCAGTGATGATAGTTACAATCAGCCCCAGCATTTT
CASSDDSYNQPQHF
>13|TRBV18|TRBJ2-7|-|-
TGTGCCAGCTCACCATTGAACGACGGGGAGCAGTACTTC
CASSPLNDGEQYF
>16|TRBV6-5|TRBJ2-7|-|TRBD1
TGTGCCAGCAGTTACTCGATAGGACAGGGGGCAGACGAGCAGTACTTC
CASSYSIGQGADEQYF
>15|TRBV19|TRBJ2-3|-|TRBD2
TGTGCCAGTTCTCGGACTAGCGGGAGGACAGATACGCAGTATTTT
CASSRTSGRTDTQYF
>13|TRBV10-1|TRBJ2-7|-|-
TGCGCCAGCAGTGGAGACATTTCCTACGAGCAGTACTTC
CASSGDISYEQYF